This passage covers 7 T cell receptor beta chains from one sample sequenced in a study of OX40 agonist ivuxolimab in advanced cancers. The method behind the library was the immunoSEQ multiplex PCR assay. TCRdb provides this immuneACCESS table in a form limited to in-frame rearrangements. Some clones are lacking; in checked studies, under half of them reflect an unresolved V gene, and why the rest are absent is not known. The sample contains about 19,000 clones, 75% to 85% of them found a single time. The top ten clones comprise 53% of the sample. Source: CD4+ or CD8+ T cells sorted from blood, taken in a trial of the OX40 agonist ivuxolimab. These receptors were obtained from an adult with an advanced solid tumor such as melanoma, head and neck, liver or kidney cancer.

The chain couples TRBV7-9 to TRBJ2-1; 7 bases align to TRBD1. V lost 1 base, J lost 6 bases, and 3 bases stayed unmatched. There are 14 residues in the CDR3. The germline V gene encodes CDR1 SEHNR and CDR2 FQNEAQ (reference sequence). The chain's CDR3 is CASSLETGSNEQFF. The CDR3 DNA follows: TGTGCCAGCAGCTTAGAGACAGGGTCCAATGAGCAGTTCTTC.

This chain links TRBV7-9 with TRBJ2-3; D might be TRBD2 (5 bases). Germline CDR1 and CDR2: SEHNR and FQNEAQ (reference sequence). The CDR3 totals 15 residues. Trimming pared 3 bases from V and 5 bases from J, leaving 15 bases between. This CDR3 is CASSFGVIEGDTQYF. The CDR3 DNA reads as TGTGCCAGCAGCTTTGGAGTAATCGAGGGAGATACGCAGTATTTT.

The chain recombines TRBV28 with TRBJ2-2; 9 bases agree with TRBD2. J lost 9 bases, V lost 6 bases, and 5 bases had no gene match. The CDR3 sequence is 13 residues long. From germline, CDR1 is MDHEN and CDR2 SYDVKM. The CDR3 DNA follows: TGTGCCAGCAGGCCAAGCGGGGGGCGGGAGCTGTTTTTT. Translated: CASRPSGGRELFF.

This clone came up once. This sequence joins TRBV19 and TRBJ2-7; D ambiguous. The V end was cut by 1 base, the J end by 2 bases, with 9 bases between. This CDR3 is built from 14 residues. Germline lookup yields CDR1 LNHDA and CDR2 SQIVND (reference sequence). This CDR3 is CASSIAVTTYEQYF. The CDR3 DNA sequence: TGTGCCAGTAGTATAGCGGTTACAACCTACGAGCAGTACTTC.

CDR3 loop: CASSGQYNEQFF. CDR3 bases: TGTGCCAGCAGTGGACAGTACAATGAGCAGTTCTTC. V is TRBV2 and J is TRBJ2-1; TRBD1 might be the D (5 bases). Per germline, CDR1 SNHLY and CDR2 FYNNEI. V lost 4 bases to trimming and J lost 4 bases, with 5 bases between them. The CDR3 contains 12 residues. The entire variable domain, with the rest obtained from reference TRBV2 and TRBJ2-1, is as follows: EPEVTQTPSHQVTQMGQEVILRCVPISNHLYFYWYRQILGQKVEFLVSFYNNEISEKSEIFDDQFSVERPDGSNFTLKIRSTKLEDSAMYFCASSGQYNEQFFGPGTRLTVL.

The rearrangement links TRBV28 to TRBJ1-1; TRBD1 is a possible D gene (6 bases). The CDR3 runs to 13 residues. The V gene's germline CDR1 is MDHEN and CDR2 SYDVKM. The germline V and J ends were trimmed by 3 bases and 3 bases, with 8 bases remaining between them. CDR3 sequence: CASSFYRDTEAFF. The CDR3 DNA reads TGTGCCAGCAGTTTCTACAGGGACACTGAAGCTTTCTTT.

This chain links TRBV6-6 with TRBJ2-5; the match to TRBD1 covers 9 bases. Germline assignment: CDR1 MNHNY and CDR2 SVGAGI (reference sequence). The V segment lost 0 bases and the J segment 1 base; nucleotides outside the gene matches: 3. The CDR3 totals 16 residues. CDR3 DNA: TGTGCCAGCAGTTACTCTCCGACAGGGGGCCAAGAGACCCAGTACTTC. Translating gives CASSYSPTGGQETQYF.